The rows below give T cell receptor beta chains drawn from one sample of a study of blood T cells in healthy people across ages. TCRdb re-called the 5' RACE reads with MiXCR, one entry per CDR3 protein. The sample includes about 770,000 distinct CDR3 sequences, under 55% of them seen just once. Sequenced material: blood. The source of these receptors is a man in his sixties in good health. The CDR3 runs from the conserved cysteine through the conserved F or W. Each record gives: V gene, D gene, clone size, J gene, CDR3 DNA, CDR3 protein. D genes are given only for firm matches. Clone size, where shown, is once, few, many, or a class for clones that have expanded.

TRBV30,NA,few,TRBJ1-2,TGTGCCTGGAGTGCGGCCGGGACCGCTAACTATGGCTACACCTTC,CAWSAAGTANYGYTF
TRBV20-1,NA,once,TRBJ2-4,TGCAGTGCTAGAGATCGGCTAGCCAAAAACATTCAGCACTTC,CSARDRLAKNIQHF
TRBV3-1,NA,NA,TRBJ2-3,TGTGCCAGCAGCCAACGGGGGGCCGTAGATACGCAGTATTTT,CASSQRGAVDTQYF
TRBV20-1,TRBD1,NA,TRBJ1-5,TGCAGTGCCAACGGCGAGACAGGGCTAAATCAGCCCCAGCATTTT,CSANGETGLNQPQHF
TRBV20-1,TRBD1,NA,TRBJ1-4,TGCAGTGCTAGAGATTCGGGACAGGGAAACGAAAAACTGTTTTTT,CSARDSGQGNEKLFF
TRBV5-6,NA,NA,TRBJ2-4,TGTGCCAGCAGCCCCGGGATAGGGACGATAGCCAAAAACATTCAGTACTTC,CASSPGIGTIAKNIQYF
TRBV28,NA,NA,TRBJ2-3,TGTGCCAGCAGTTGGGGGGATACGCAGTATTTT,CASSWGDTQYF
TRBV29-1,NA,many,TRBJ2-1,TGCAGCGTTGAAGATCTCTCGCATGAGCAGTTCTTC,CSVEDLSHEQFF
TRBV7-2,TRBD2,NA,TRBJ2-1,TGTGCCAGCAGCTTCCTAGCGGGAACCCAAGAGACCCAGTTCTTC,CASSFLAGTQETQFF
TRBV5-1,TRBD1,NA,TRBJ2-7,TGCGCCAGCGGCCGGGACAGAAACTACGAGCAGTACTTC,CASGRDRNYEQYF
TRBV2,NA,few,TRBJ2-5,TGTGCCAGCCGCACCGGATCGCGGGGAGAGACCCAGTACTTC,CASRTGSRGETQYF
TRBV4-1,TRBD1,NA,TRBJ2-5,TGCGCCAGCAGCCAAGATCAGGGGGCTAGCGTAGAGACCCAGTACTTC,CASSQDQGASVETQYF
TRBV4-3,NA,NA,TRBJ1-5,TGCGCCAGCAGCCAAAAGAGGGGGCAGCCCCAGCATTTT,CASSQKRGQPQHF
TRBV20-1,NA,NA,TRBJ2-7,TGCAGTGCTGCCATGCTAACAGGGCTTAGGGACGAGCAGTACTTC,CSAAMLTGLRDEQYF
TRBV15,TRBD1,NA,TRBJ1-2,TGTGCCACCAGCAGAGACAAGACAGGGACCAACTATGGCTACACCTTC,CATSRDKTGTNYGYTF
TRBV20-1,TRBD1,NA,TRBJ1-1,TGCAGTGCTAGAACTCAGGGGGCGAACACTGAAGCTTTCTTT,CSARTQGANTEAFF
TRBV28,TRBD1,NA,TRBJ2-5,TGTGCCAGCAGCCCAGGGGGCGCACAGACCCAGTACTTC,CASSPGGAQTQYF
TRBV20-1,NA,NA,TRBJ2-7,TGCAGTGCTAGGAAAGGGATGTCCTACGAGCAGTACTTC,CSARKGMSYEQYF
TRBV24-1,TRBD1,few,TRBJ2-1,TGTGCCACCAGTGATTCGACAGGGTTCGATGAGCAGTTCTTC,CATSDSTGFDEQFF
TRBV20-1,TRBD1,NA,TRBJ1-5,TGCAGTGCTAGGAGACAGGGGGCGGGTAGCAATCAGCCCCAGCATTTT,CSARRQGAGSNQPQHF
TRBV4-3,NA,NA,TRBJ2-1,TGCGCCAGCAGCCAAGATTGGGCGAGCCGGAATGAGCAGTTCTTC,CASSQDWASRNEQFF
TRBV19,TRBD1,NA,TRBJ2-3,TGTGCCAGTAGTACCGGGACAGGAAGTGCAGATACGCAGTATTTT,CASSTGTGSADTQYF
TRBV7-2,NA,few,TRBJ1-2,TGTGCCAGCAGCTTAGGCGGACGCGCCGCAGGCTACACCTTC,CASSLGGRAAGYTF
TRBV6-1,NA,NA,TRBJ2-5,TGTGCCAGCAGTAGGTTTCAGGGGATAGATACGCAGTACTTC,CASSRFQGIDTQYF
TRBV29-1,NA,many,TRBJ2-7,TGCAGCGTTGCCCAGGGCACCTACGAGCAGTACTTC,CSVAQGTYEQYF
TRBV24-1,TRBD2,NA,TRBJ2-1,TGTGCCACCAGTGATTTGCCTCAAGGGAGGGTCGGGCAGTTCTTC,CATSDLPQGRVGQFF
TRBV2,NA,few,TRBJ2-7,TGTGCCAGCAGTGCTTCTCGCCCTCGTTATGAGCAGTACTTC,CASSASRPRYEQYF
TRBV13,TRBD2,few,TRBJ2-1,TGTGCCAGCAGCTTAGCTTTAGCGGGGGGGGCGGCCTACAATGAGCAGTTCTTC,CASSLALAGGAAYNEQFF
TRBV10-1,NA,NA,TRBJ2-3,TGCGCCAGCAGTGCCCACGGAACAACAGATACGCAGTATTTT,CASSAHGTTDTQYF
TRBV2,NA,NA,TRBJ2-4,TGTGCCAGCAGTGAAGCGGGGGGGCGGGGAAACATTCAGTACTTC,CASSEAGGRGNIQYF
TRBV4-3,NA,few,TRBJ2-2,TGCGCCAGCAGCCAAGATCGACAGAGGATCACCGGGGAGCTGTTTTTT,CASSQDRQRITGELFF
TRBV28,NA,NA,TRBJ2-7,TGTGCCAGCACCAGGACAAGGGCCTCTATGGGAAACTACGAGCAGTACTTC,CASTRTRASMGNYEQYF
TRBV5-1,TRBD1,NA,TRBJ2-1,TGCGCCAGCAGCGGCGGACAGGGGGTCTACAATGAGCAGTTCTTC,CASSGGQGVYNEQFF
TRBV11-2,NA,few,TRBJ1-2,TGTGCCAGCAGCTTACGTCTAGATAACTATGGCTACACCTTC,CASSLRLDNYGYTF
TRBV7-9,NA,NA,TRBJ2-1,TGTGCCAGCAGTCAACTCAGGGGGGTCTCCTACAATGAGCAGTTCTTC,CASSQLRGVSYNEQFF
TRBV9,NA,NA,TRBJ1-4,TGTGCCAGCAGCCCTCAGACTCCCGGGACGGGAAATGAAAAACTGTTTTTT,CASSPQTPGTGNEKLFF
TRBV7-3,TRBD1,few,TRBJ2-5,TGTGCCAGCAGCTTAAACTCACAGGGGGGAGAGACCCAGTACTTC,CASSLNSQGGETQYF
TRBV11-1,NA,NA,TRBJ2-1,TGTGCCAGCAGCCCGCGAGACATGAGCCCCTACAATGAGCAGTTCTTC,CASSPRDMSPYNEQFF
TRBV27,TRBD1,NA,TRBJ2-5,TGTGCCAGCAATGCGGGGACAGGGGCGAGGGAGCAGTACTTC,CASNAGTGAREQYF
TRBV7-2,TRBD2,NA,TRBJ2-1,TGTGCCAGCAGCTCCGGGACTAGTATATTCAATGAGCAGTTCTTC,CASSSGTSIFNEQFF
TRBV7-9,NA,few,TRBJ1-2,TGTGCCAGCAGCTTAGATGGTGTAGCTAACTATGGCTACACCTTC,CASSLDGVANYGYTF
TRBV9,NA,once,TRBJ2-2,TGTGCCAGCGGCGTGACAGCGGAGAACACCGGGGAGCTGTTTTTT,CASGVTAENTGELFF
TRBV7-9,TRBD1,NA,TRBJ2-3,TGTGCCAGCAGCACCTCGAAGCGACAGGGTAGTACAGATACGCAGTATTTT,CASSTSKRQGSTDTQYF